This T cell receptor beta chain was found in a study of blood T cell repertoires in COVID-19. Study-level background: Samples of COVID-19 (acute and convalescent) were obtained from the United States, Italy and Spain. T cells, B-cell-depleted T cells, or PBMCs provided the cDNA or gDNA that served as material.

V was pared by 0 bases and J by 5 bases, with 11 bases between. Germline assignment: CDR1 SGDLS and CDR2 YYNGEE. The CDR3 is 15 residues long. Enrollment of patients from Seattle took place during active infection, with longitudinal follow-up. Original methodology: Amplification from reference gene primers served as the basis for estimated nucleated cell counts. TCRdb's table, derived via immunoSEQ multiplex PCR, lists solely in-frame clones and lacks some. From that table come the V and J calls and clone size; the DNA was used to work out D and trimming. Here the sample spans just over 250,000 clones, more than 85% being singletons.

The sequence came from a person aged 18 to 30 with COVID-19, enrolled during active disease. Sequenced sample: peripheral blood. The chain recombines TRBV9 with TRBJ2-2; the D gene is possibly TRBD2 (5 bases). The DNA for the CDR3 is TGTGCCAGCAGCGTAGGACCGACGGGGACCGGGGAGCTGTTTTTT. The encoded protein is CASSVGPTGTGELFF.